This paragraph covers one T cell receptor (beta chain) sequence. Approximately 200,000 CFSE-labeled responder cells were plated with approximately 200,000 irradiated, violet-dye-labeled stimulator cells. The entry originates in a study of graft-versus-host responses after intestinal transplantation. Clones were read by immunoSEQ multiplex PCR, and TCRdb kept only the in-frame ones, dropping some. The sample lists 9,500 to 15,000 clones; about a third were seen once. The V and J ends lost 4 bases and 3 bases respectively, with 13 bases between them. Germline CDR1 reads MNHEY; CDR2 reads SVGAGI. The CDR3 consists of 14 residues.

The sequencing here drew on alloreactive CD8+ T cells from a mixed lymphocyte reaction culture, taken before intestinal transplant. The subset is: CFSE-low proliferating T cells sorted from roughly six-day pre-transplant mixed lymphocyte reaction (GvH or HvG direction). The sequence derives from a human patient who received an intestinal transplant. The chain employs TRBV6-5 and TRBJ2-7, with D perhaps TRBD1 (6 bases). For the CDR3, the DNA is TGTGCCAGCAGTTTAGCATACAGGGACTACGAGCAGTACTTC. Translation: CASSLAYRDYEQYF.